This TCR beta chain was identified in a study of beta chain features in type 1 diabetes. Study overall: Examination spanned 100 million to 130 million sorted cells from all samples.

In the case of this clone: Its target is unknown.

Per the germline V gene, CDR1 is SGHRS and CDR2 is YFSETQ. V shed 4 bases, J shed 4 bases, and the junction held 11 bases outside the gene matches. CDR3 size: 16 residues. Sequencing targeted expressed TCRB transcripts, as all isolated RNA had been reverse transcribed. Only in-frame clones appear in the TCRdb table, and some are missing; sequencing was by immunoSEQ multiplex PCR. Found here are hundreds of thousands of clones, over 12% of them singletons; the top ten hold 0.035% to 0.045%. Study observations and caveats: At VDJ recombination sites, type 1 diabetes patients had fewer insertions and more deleted nucleotides. Moderately but significantly shorter TCRB CDR3s were found in Type 1 diabetes patients in all four CD4+ subsets.

Sorting gave populations that all exceeded 98% purity. The receptor's source is a man younger than 30 with type 1 diabetes. Input material: naive CD4+ T cells from blood. The rearrangement joins TRBV5-1 to TRBJ2-1; 7 bases are shared with TRBD2. For the CDR3, the DNA is TGCGCCAGCAGCCCCCTCGCGCTAGCGGAGTACAATGAGCAGTTCTTC. This encodes CASSPLALAEYNEQFF.